Below are 14 T cell receptor beta chains sequenced from a single sample in a study of read filtering for tumor transcriptome and immune sequencing. The library was built from roughly 400 ng RNA with molecular barcoded adaptors for alpha/delta and beta/gamma chains. A single record per CDR3 protein comes from TCRdb applying MiXCR to the reads. The sample lists 40,000 or so distinct CDR3 sequences, roughly 13% occurring once. The specimen sequenced was a population of CD138-negative cells sorted from bone marrow. Source of these receptors: a donor at least 40 years old with multiple myeloma.

With respect to this clonotype: A read error is likely, as this CDR3 ends without the conserved phenylalanine or tryptophan. The chain has TRBV5-1 and TRBJ1-6, with a weak D call TRBD1 (6 bases). Germline-derived CDR1 and CDR2 are SGHRS and YFSETQ. V shed 3 bases and J shed 7 bases, with 11 bases lying between them. The CDR3 has 14 residues. The CDR3 DNA reads TGCGCCAGCAGCTCAGTACAGGGAAATTCACCCCTCCACTAT. Amino acid sequence: CASSSVQGNSPLHY.

J is TRBJ2-2 and V is TRBV10-3; D is uncertain. CDR1 is ENHRY, CDR2 SYGVKD, per germline. V lost 10 bases to trimming and J lost 5 bases, with 8 bases between them. There are 11 residues in the CDR3. The CDR3 sequence is CATLSTGELFF. As DNA, the CDR3 is TGTGCCACGCTGTCTACCGGGGAGCTGTTTTTT.

This clonotype was seen ten or more times. The chain combines TRBV7-3 with TRBJ2-1; TRBD2 might be the D (6 bases). Deletions cut 5 bases from V and 0 bases from J, with 11 bases between. The CDR3 consists of 15 residues. Germline CDR1 is SGHTA and CDR2 is FQGTGA. CDR3 bases: TGTGCCAGCAGCATAAGCGGGTGCTCCTACAATGAGCAGTTCTTC. It specifies CASSISGCSYNEQFF.

The sample holds many counts of this clonotype. The chain uses TRBV4-1 and TRBJ1-5; no clear D. There are 16 residues in the CDR3. The germline V gene has CDR1 MGHRA and CDR2 YSYEKL. The V gene lost 1 base and the J gene lost 0 bases, with 10 bases spanning the gap. This CDR3 reads CASSQGRAYSNQPQHF. CDR3 coding DNA: TGCGCCAGCAGCCAAGGAAGAGCATATAGCAATCAGCCCCAGCATTTT.

This clonotype was seen ten or more times. The DNA of the CDR3 is TGTGCCACCAGCAGAGGAAAAACAGGGGTAAGAAACACTGAAGCTTTCTTT. It specifies CATSRGKTGVRNTEAFF. The chain links TRBV15 to TRBJ1-1; 7 bases match TRBD1. This CDR3 comprises 17 residues. The V segment lost 1 base and the J segment 2 bases; nucleotides outside the gene matches: 10. Germline-derived CDR1 and CDR2 are LNHNV and YYDKDF (reference sequence).

The sample holds many counts of this clonotype. The chain couples TRBV5-1 to TRBJ1-2; TRBD1 agrees at 8 bases. With 8 bases clipped from V and 6 bases from J, the junction kept 18 bases outside the gene matches. There are 16 residues in the CDR3. Looked up from germline, CDR1 is SGHRS and CDR2 is YFSETQ. CDR3 in amino acids: CASTKQGDKISNGYTF. The CDR3, as DNA: TGCGCCAGTACGAAACAGGGGGATAAGATAAGTAATGGCTACACCTTC.

This clonotype was recorded at least ten times. Here the CDR3 DNA reads TGTGCCACAACTGGGGGGGGGCTTGTCAATGAGCAGTTCTTC. The encoded protein is CATTGGGLVNEQFF. This rearrangement joins TRBV24-1 to TRBJ2-1, with D possibly TRBD2 on 7 matching bases. The CDR3 spans 14 residues. Germline V gene sequence: CDR1 KGHDR, CDR2 SFDVKD. V gave up 10 bases and J gave up 6 bases, with 18 bases separating them.

In this sample, this clonotype turned up many times. It may be a read error: a sequence one base away is much more abundant. The conserved closing phenylalanine or tryptophan is absent in this CDR3, likely reflecting a read error. The CDR3 DNA reads TGTGCCAGCAGTGAAGCGCAGCCCCTTCGGTCCTACAATGAGCAGTTCTCC. Residues: CASSEAQPLRSYNEQFS. The chain is built from TRBV2 and TRBJ2-1; D ambiguous. CDR3 length equals 17 residues. V lost 0 bases and J 1 base, leaving 13 bases between the germline ends. Germline CDR1 and CDR2: SNHLY and FYNNEI.

This clonotype was counted many times. The genes are TRBV12-3 or TRBV12-4 and TRBJ2-1; possible D gene TRBD2, 6 bases. The CDR3 runs 14 residues. Trimming took 1 base from V and 5 from J, leaving 9 bases between them. The CDR3 here is CASSLGGGDNEQFF. CDR3 bases: TGTGCCAGCAGTTTAGGGGGCGGGGACAATGAGCAGTTCTTC.

This clonotype was recorded many times. The chain has TRBV20-1 and TRBJ2-7, with 9 bases that match TRBD1. CDR1 DFQATT and CDR2 SNEGSKA come from the germline V gene (reference sequence). With V trimmed by 6 bases and J by 4 bases, 7 bases remained unmatched. The CDR3 contains 13 residues. The CDR3 region has the DNA TGCAGTGCCGCGGGACAGGGTGGATACGAGCAGTACTTC. As protein: CSAAGQGGYEQYF.

The sample holds many counts of this clonotype. An end of the junction does not agree with germline; a read error may underlie this. This chain connects TRBV7-9 to TRBJ2-3; D call uncertain. The germline CDR1 and CDR2 sequences are SEHNR and FQNEAQ (reference sequence). The CDR3 totals 14 residues. CDR3 region: CASSLVGGTDTQYF. The CDR3 DNA reads as TGTGCTAGCAGCTTAGTTGGGGGCACAGATACGCAGTATTTT.

This clonotype was counted at least ten times. The CDR3 sequence is CASSLANEQAFF. In nucleotides, the CDR3 is TGTGCCAGCAGCTTAGCGAACGAACAAGCTTTCTTT. V usage is TRBV7-9 and J usage is TRBJ1-1; no clear D. Trimming left V 0 bases short and J 9 bases short, with 8 bases between. CDR1 and CDR2 from the germline V gene are SEHNR and FQNEAQ (reference sequence). There are 12 residues in the CDR3.

This clonotype was seen ten or more times. This chain uses TRBV5-1 with TRBJ1-1, with unresolved D. CDR1 and CDR2 (germline): SGHRS, YFSETQ. This CDR3 region has 13 residues. V gave up 6 bases and J gave up 2 bases, with 11 bases separating them. DNA for the CDR3: TGCGCCAGCAAGTATCACCGTAACACTGAAGCTTTCTTT. It codes for CASKYHRNTEAFF.

Relative to its sample, this clonotype is medium-sized (0.01 to 0.1%). The chain links TRBV7-9 to TRBJ2-1, with 9 bases identical to TRBD2. The J segment lost 6 bases and the V segment lost 5 bases, leaving 8 bases of the junction unmatched. CDR1 SEHNR and CDR2 FQNEAQ come from the germline V gene (reference sequence). The CDR3 is made up of 15 amino acids. The CDR3 nucleotides read TGTGCCAGCAGCCATCCTAGCGGGGAGACCAATGAGCAGTTCTTC. It specifies CASSHPSGETNEQFF. Using reference TRBV7-9 and TRBJ2-1 for the parts outside the CDR3, the full variable domain is DTGVSQNPRHKITKRGQNVTFRCDPISEHNRLYWYRQTLGQGPEFLTYFQNEAQLEKSRLLSDRFSAERPKGSFSTLEIQRTEQGDSAMYLCASSHPSGETNEQFFGPGTRLTVL.